The 27 T cell receptor beta chains presented below share a single source sample, sequenced in a study of shared clonotypes between healthy human individuals. The assay was immunoSEQ multiplex PCR, and TCRdb's table has in-frame clones only and misses some. Altogether over a million clones are present, roughly 96% being singletons, with the ten largest covering approximately 1.1%. The sequencing input was naive CD4+ T cells sorted from blood. Subset noted: CD45RA+ positively selected. These receptors were collected from a man aged 30-40 years in good health.

CDR3 residues: CASSRSGTGIVLGANVLTF. As DNA, the CDR3 is TGTGCCAGCAGCCGCTCCGGGACAGGGATTGTGTTAGGGGCCAACGTCCTGACTTTC. This chain connects TRBV11-1 to TRBJ2-6; 9 nucleotides agree with TRBD1. The CDR3 consists of 19 residues. The germline V gene has CDR1 SGHAT and CDR2 FQDESV (reference sequence). J lost 4 bases, V lost 5 bases, and 15 bases had no gene match.

The count of this clone is one. The V gene is TRBV12-5, the J gene TRBJ1-3; TRBD1 aligns across 10 bases. The junction had 3 bases not matched to a gene; V was cut back by 2 bases and J by 2 bases. There are 16 residues in the CDR3. Germline CDR1 and CDR2: LGHNT and FRNRAP. CDR3 sequence reads: CASGLLGQGPGNTIYF. In nucleotides, the CDR3 is TGTGCTAGTGGTTTGTTGGGACAGGGGCCTGGAAACACCATATATTTT.

CDR3 in amino acids: CASSYPLGGSKETQYF. DNA of the CDR3: TGTGCCAGCAGTTACCCTTTGGGGGGCAGCAAAGAGACCCAGTACTTC. The chain carries TRBV6-5 and TRBJ2-5; either TRBD1 or TRBD2 may fit D (6 bases each). The V gene lost 2 bases and the J gene lost 3 bases, with 16 bases spanning the gap. Per the germline V gene, CDR1 is MNHEY and CDR2 is SVGAGI. CDR3 length: 16 residues.

This clone was seen once. The rearrangement links TRBV5-4 to TRBJ2-1, with 11 bases identical to TRBD2. CDR1 is SGHNT and CDR2 is YYREEE in the germline V gene (reference sequence). This CDR3 has 18 residues. V lost 0 bases to trimming and J lost 0 bases; unmatched junction nucleotides: 5. The CDR3 coding sequence is TGTGCCAGCAGCTTGGGGACTAGCGGGTGGAGCTCCTACAATGAGCAGTTCTTC. It yields the protein CASSLGTSGWSSYNEQFF.

CDR3 in amino acids: CATSRTTGVGGYTF. CDR3 DNA sequence: TGTGCCACCAGCAGGACCACAGGGGTTGGTGGCTACACCTTC. The rearrangement joins TRBV15 to TRBJ1-2, with 7 bases matching TRBD1. The germline V gene has CDR1 LNHNV and CDR2 YYDKDF (reference sequence). V was clipped by 3 bases and J by 7 bases; unmatched bases: 8. CDR3 length: 14 residues.

This chain connects TRBV29-1 to TRBJ2-5; tentatively, D is TRBD1 (5 bases). V lost 1 base and J 5 bases, leaving 14 bases between the germline ends. The germline CDR1 and CDR2 sequences are SQVTM and ANQGSEA. The CDR3 has 14 residues. This CDR3 is CSVEVPTAGETQYF. In DNA form, the CDR3 reads TGCAGCGTTGAAGTCCCGACAGCCGGGGAGACCCAGTACTTC.

The rearrangement joins TRBV6-5 to TRBJ1-3; the D is unclear. Looked up from germline, CDR1 is MNHEY and CDR2 is SVGAGI. V lost 2 bases and J 8 bases, leaving 16 bases between the germline ends. This CDR3 has 15 amino acids. The CDR3 DNA is TGTGCCAGCAGTTACCAGCCTACAACGGTGGACACCATATATTTT. The encoded protein is CASSYQPTTVDTIYF.

The V call is TRBV28, the J call TRBJ2-1, with D perhaps given as TRBD1 or TRBD2 (6 bases each). Germline values: CDR1 MDHEN, CDR2 SYDVKM. Trimming cost V 7 bases and J 7 bases, with 17 bases left between them. The CDR3 runs 14 residues. The CDR3 nucleotides are TGTGCCAGCATCCTAATGTCGGGGGCGAATGAGCAGTTCTTC. This codes for CASILMSGANEQFF.

This CDR3 is CASSEGSGRIYEQYF. In DNA, the CDR3 is TGTGCCAGCAGTGAAGGGAGCGGGAGAATCTACGAGCAGTACTTC. V usage is TRBV2 and J usage is TRBJ2-7; 8 bases are a match to TRBD2. Looked up from germline, CDR1 is SNHLY and CDR2 is FYNNEI. This CDR3 contains 15 residues. V shed 1 base, J shed 3 bases, and the junction held 5 bases outside the gene matches. The complete variable domain, with remaining parts taken from reference TRBV2 and TRBJ2-7, reads EPEVTQTPSHQVTQMGQEVILRCVPISNHLYFYWYRQILGQKVEFLVSFYNNEISEKSEIFDDQFSVERPDGSNFTLKIRSTKLEDSAMYFCASSEGSGRIYEQYFGPGTRLTVT.

The V call is TRBV15, the J call TRBJ2-5; TRBD2 matches at 9 bases. This CDR3 has 16 residues. Germline V gene lookup returns CDR1 LNHNV and CDR2 YYDKDF (reference sequence). The V gene end was trimmed by 0 bases and the J gene end by 1 base; junction bases not matched to a gene: 3. CDR3 region: CATSRDLAGVQETQYF. The CDR3 DNA follows: TGTGCCACCAGCAGAGACTTAGCGGGGGTCCAAGAGACCCAGTACTTC.

The V call is TRBV4-3, the J call TRBJ2-1, with D possibly matching TRBD1 (5 bases). This CDR3 has 18 amino acids. V was clipped by 0 bases and J by 4 bases, with 19 bases between them. From germline, CDR1 is LGHNA and CDR2 YSLEER. The CDR3, as DNA: TGCGCCAGCAGCCAAGATTGGTCCCAGGGCTCTGGGTACAATGAGCAGTTCTTC. As protein: CASSQDWSQGSGYNEQFF.

V gene TRBV18 combines with J gene TRBJ2-5; 11 bases fit TRBD2. Trimming cost V 3 bases and J 5 bases; bases outside gene matches: 8. CDR3 length equals 16 residues. In germline, CDR1 is KGHSH, CDR2 LQKENI. DNA of the CDR3: TGTGCCAGCTCACCCTTGGGACTAGCGGTGGGGGAGACCCAGTACTTC. It translates to CASSPLGLAVGETQYF.

The V and J genes are TRBV5-6 and TRBJ2-7; D may be TRBD1 (5 bases). Germline lookup yields CDR1 SGHDT and CDR2 YYEEEE. Trimming took off 0 bases at V and 3 bases at J, with 19 bases between the two ends. CDR3 length equals 17 residues. CDR3 nucleotides: TGTGCCAGCAGCTTGGCTCTCCAGGGATTGGCTAGCTACGAGCAGTACTTC. It codes for CASSLALQGLASYEQYF.

The V call is TRBV10-3, the J call TRBJ2-2; no reliable D call. CDR1 is ENHRY and CDR2 is SYGVKD in the germline V gene. This CDR3 is built from 15 residues. Trimming shortened V by 0 bases and J by 2 bases, and 7 bases separated the two germline ends. CDR3 nucleotide sequence: TGTGCCATCAGTGAGTCGCGAGTAAACACCGGGGAGCTGTTTTTT. It encodes CAISESRVNTGELFF.

The chain has TRBV27 and TRBJ1-4; D gene ambiguous. Germline CDR1 and CDR2: MNHEY and SMNVEV (reference sequence). The CDR3 is made up of 14 amino acids. Trimming left V 4 bases short and J 3 bases short, with 9 bases between. This CDR3 reads CASSYVRSNEKLFF. The CDR3 DNA reads as TGTGCCAGCAGTTACGTCAGATCTAATGAAAAACTGTTTTTT.

The chain has TRBV29-1 and TRBJ2-1, with D unresolved. V shed 8 bases and J shed 4 bases, with 9 bases lying between them. The CDR3 runs 11 residues. From germline, CDR1 is SQVTM and CDR2 ANQGSEA. CDR3 coding DNA: TGCAGCTTCTCCAATTACAATGAGCAGTTCTTC. Residues: CSFSNYNEQFF.

This clone was recorded once. The V and J genes are TRBV18 and TRBJ1-6; D gene uncertain. Trimming took off 5 bases at V and 8 bases at J, with 13 bases between the two ends. This CDR3 has 14 amino acids. The germline V gene encodes CDR1 KGHSH and CDR2 LQKENI. CDR3 loop: CASSYKTQDSPLHF. Here the CDR3 DNA reads TGTGCCAGCTCATACAAAACACAAGATTCACCCCTCCACTTT.

The chain employs TRBV5-4 and TRBJ2-1; 9 bases map to TRBD1. V lost 4 bases and J lost 4; bases outside the gene matches: 6. The CDR3 length is 15 residues. The germline V gene has CDR1 SGHNT and CDR2 YYREEE (reference sequence). CDR3 DNA: TGTGCCAGCAGCATCGGACAGGGGTCATACAATGAGCAGTTCTTC. Translation gives CASSIGQGSYNEQFF. Full variable domain (missing parts from reference TRBV5-4 and TRBJ2-1): ETGVTQSPTHLIKTRGQQVTLRCSSQSGHNTVSWYQQALGQGPQFIFQYYREEENGRGNFPPRFSGLQFPNYSSELNVNALELDDSALYLCASSIGQGSYNEQFFGPGTRLTVL.

The J gene is TRBJ2-5, the V gene TRBV13; TRBD1 matches 8 bases. The ends lost 3 bases at V and 1 base at J; junction bases unmatched: 4. The CDR3 has 15 residues. Looked up from germline, CDR1 is PRHDT and CDR2 is FYEKMQ (reference sequence). Here the CDR3 reads CASSFKTGAQETQYF. The CDR3 DNA reads as TGTGCCAGCAGCTTCAAGACAGGGGCCCAAGAGACCCAGTACTTC.

The chain combines TRBV6-1 with TRBJ2-3; no definite D call. Trimming removed 7 bases from V and 0 bases from J, with 14 bases in between. Per germline, CDR1 MNHNS and CDR2 SASEGT. This CDR3 comprises 15 residues. The CDR3 DNA follows: TGTGCCAGCACCCTCAGCCCGGGCAGCACAGATACGCAGTATTTT. Its protein is CASTLSPGSTDTQYF.

This chain joins TRBV5-1 and TRBJ2-3, with D possibly TRBD2 on 6 matching bases. CDR1 is SGHRS, CDR2 YFSETQ, per germline. The CDR3 covers 14 residues. Trimming pared 3 bases from V and 2 bases from J, leaving 10 bases between. The CDR3 coding sequence is TGCGCCAGCAGCTACATAGCGGACACAGATACGCAGTATTTT. It specifies CASSYIADTDTQYF.

Points on this clone: At one end, the junction sequence differs from germline, possibly due to a read error. The chain employs TRBV4-3 and TRBJ2-7; 16 positions match TRBD2. Germline V lookup: CDR1 LGHNA, CDR2 YSLEER. The CDR3 loop spans 16 amino acids. CDR3 residues: CASSQGVAGLAGGLCF. CDR3 sequence (DNA): TGCGCCAGCAGCCAAGGAGTAGCGGGACTAGCGGGAGGGCTGTGCTTC.

The chain carries TRBV9 and TRBJ2-7; TRBD1 is a possible D gene (6 bases). Germline V gives CDR1 SGDLS, CDR2 YYNGEE. The length of the CDR3 is 15 residues. Trimming took off 2 bases at V and 3 bases at J, with 15 bases between the two ends. The CDR3 nucleotides are TGTGCCAGCAGCGTCCGTCCAGGGGAATACTACGAGCAGTACTTC. It codes for CASSVRPGEYYEQYF.

V is TRBV15 and J is TRBJ1-3; D might be TRBD1 (5 bases). This CDR3 comprises 17 residues. Germline assignment: CDR1 LNHNV and CDR2 YYDKDF (reference sequence). V lost 0 bases, J lost 2 bases, and 14 bases lay in between. The CDR3 protein is CATSRDLGLGPGNTIYF. In nucleotides, the CDR3 is TGTGCCACCAGCAGAGATCTCGGCTTGGGGCCTGGAAACACCATATATTTT.

The CDR3 bases are TGTGCCAGCACCAAACGGTTCCAGGGGGCATCGAACACCGGGGAGCTGTTTTTT. This sequence encodes CASTKRFQGASNTGELFF. This rearrangement joins TRBV27 to TRBJ2-2; TRBD1 matches 8 bases. V was clipped by 7 bases and J by 0 bases; unmatched bases: 13. The germline V gene has CDR1 MNHEY and CDR2 SMNVEV (reference sequence). The CDR3 extends over 18 amino acids.

J is TRBJ1-1 and V is TRBV5-1; D call uncertain. The CDR3 runs to 14 residues. V shed 3 bases and J shed 1 base, with 10 bases lying between them. CDR1 and CDR2 (germline): SGHRS, YFSETQ. This CDR3 reads CASSSRVGNTEAFF. The CDR3 nucleotides are TGCGCCAGCAGCTCAAGGGTAGGGAACACTGAAGCTTTCTTT.

The genes are TRBV1 and TRBJ2-2; the listed D gene, TRBD2, was not tested against the DNA. TRBV1 is an annotated pseudogene. The CDR3 has 21 residues. CDR3 sequence reads: CTSSQDEREESPAYNTGELFF. The CDR3 nucleotides are TGCACCAGCAGCCAAGATGAACGGGAGGAATCCCCAGCCTATAACACCGGGGAGCTGTTTTTT.